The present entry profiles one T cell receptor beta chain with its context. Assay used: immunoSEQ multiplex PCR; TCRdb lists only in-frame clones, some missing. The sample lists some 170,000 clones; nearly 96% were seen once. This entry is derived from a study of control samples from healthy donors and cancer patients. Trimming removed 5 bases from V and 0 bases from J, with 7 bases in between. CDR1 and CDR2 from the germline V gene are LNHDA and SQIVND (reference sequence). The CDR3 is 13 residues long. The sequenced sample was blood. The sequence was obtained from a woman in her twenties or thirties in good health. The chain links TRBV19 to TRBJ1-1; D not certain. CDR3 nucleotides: TGTGCCAGTAGTCGGGGAATGAACACTGAAGCTTTCTTT. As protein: CASSRGMNTEAFF.